The T cell receptor (beta chain) under discussion was sequenced for a study of blood T cell repertoires in COVID-19. The germline gives CDR1 SGDLS, CDR2 YYNGEE. Trimming cost V 5 bases and J 1 base, with 12 bases left between them. The CDR3 is made up of 14 amino acids. Here immunoSEQ multiplex PCR was the method, and the copy in TCRdb shows in-frame clones only, minus some. The table has 200,000 or so clones, 88% seen once. This chain links TRBV9 with TRBJ1-1, with a weak D call TRBD1 (6 bases). The source material was peripheral blood. The receptor's source is a woman aged 60-75 years with acute or convalescent COVID-19. CDR3 protein: CASRGDTPNTEAFF. The CDR3 DNA follows: TGTGCCAGCAGAGGGGACACACCGAACACTGAAGCTTTCTTT.